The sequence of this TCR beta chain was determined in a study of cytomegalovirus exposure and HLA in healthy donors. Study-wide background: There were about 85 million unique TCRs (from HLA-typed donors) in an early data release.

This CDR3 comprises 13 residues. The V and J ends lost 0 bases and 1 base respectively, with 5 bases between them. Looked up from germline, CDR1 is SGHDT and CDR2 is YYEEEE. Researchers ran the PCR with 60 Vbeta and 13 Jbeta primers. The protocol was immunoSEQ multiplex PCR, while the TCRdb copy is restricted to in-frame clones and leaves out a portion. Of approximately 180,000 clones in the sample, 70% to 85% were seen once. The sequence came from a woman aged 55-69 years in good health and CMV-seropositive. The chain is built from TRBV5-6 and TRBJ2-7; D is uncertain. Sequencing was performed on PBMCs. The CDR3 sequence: CASSLGVSYEQYF. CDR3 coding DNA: TGTGCCAGCAGCTTGGGCGTGTCCTACGAGCAGTACTTC.